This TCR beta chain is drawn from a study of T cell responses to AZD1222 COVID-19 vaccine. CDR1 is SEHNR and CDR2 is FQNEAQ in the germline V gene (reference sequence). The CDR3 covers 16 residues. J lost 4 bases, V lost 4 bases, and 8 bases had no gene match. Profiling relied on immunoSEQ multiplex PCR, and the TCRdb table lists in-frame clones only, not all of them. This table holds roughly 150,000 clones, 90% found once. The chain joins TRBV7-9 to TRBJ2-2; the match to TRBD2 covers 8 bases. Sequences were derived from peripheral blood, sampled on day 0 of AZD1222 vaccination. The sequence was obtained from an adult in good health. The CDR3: CASSSGISGATGELFF. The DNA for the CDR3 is TGTGCCAGCAGCTCAGGGATTAGCGGGGCCACCGGGGAGCTGTTTTTT.